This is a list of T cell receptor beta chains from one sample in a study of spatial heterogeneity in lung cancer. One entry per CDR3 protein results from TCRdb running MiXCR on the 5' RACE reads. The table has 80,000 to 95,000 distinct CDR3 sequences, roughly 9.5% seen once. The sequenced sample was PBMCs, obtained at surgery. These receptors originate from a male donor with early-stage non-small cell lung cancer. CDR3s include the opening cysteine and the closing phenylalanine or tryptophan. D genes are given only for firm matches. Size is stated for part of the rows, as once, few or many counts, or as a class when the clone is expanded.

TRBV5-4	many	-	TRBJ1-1	CASSPLSEMNTEAFF	TGTGCCAGCAGCCCCCTCAGCGAAATGAACACTGAAGCTTTCTTT
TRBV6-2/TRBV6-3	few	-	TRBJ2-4	CASKEGENIQYF	TGTGCCAGCAAGGAGGGAGAAAACATTCAGTACTTC
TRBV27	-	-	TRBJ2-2	CASSLHRAGELFF	TGTGCCAGCAGTCTCCACAGGGCCGGGGAGCTGTTTTTT
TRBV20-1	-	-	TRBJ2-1	CSVKSAYNEQFF	TGCAGTGTCAAATCTGCCTACAATGAGCAGTTCTTC
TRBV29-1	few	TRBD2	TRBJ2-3	CSVEGGRPYSTDTQYF	TGCAGCGTTGAGGGCGGGAGGCCTTATAGCACAGATACGCAGTATTTT
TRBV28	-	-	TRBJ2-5	CASSQPGETQYF	TGTGCCAGCAGTCAGCCGGGAGAGACCCAGTACTTC
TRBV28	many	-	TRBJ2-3	CASSLWGDLRNTQYF	TGTGCCAGCAGTTTATGGGGGGACCTACGAAATACGCAGTATTTT
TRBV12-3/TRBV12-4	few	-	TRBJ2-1	CASSPRAGAYNEQFF	TGTGCCAGCAGTCCCAGGGCGGGGGCATACAATGAGCAGTTCTTC
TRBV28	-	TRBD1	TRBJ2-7	CASQGQGGSYEQYF	TGTGCCAGCCAAGGACAGGGGGGATCCTACGAGCAGTACTTC
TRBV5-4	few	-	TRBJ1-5	CASSLGGMLNSNQPQHF	TGTGCCAGCAGCTTGGGGGGTATGTTAAATAGCAATCAGCCCCAGCATTTT